This T cell receptor (beta chain) was identified in a study of blood T cell repertoires in COVID-19. Across the whole study: Specimens from acute and convalescent COVID-19 originated in the United States, Italy and Spain. PBMCs, B-cell-depleted T cells, or T cells provided the cDNA or gDNA that made up the material.

Authors' data handling: Cell counts per sample came from amplifying reference gene primers. Profiling relied on immunoSEQ multiplex PCR, and the TCRdb table lists in-frame clones only, not all of them. V and J calls and clone size come straight from that table; D and trimming were deduced from the DNA. The repertoire holds tens of thousands of clones, with 90% as singletons. Sequenced sample: peripheral blood. The origin of this receptor is a human donor with active COVID-19. The donor label of this sample is uncertain.

In DNA, the CDR3 is TGTGCCAGCAGCGTAGTAATGGGGCATGAGCAGTTCTTC. Protein: CASSVVMGHEQFF. J is TRBJ2-1 and V is TRBV9; TRBD1 is a possible D gene (5 bases). Germline CDR1 SGDLS, CDR2 YYNGEE. The CDR3 sequence is 13 residues long. The V and J ends lost 0 bases and 8 bases respectively, with 9 bases between them.